This TCR beta chain was sequenced in a study of CD8 T cells in Susac syndrome (dated by TCRdb to between 2017 and 2020). For the wider study: Of the Susac syndrome patients who were sequenced, about eight were in clinical remission while about 6 had clinically active disease. At blood withdrawal, Susac syndrome patients were either therapy-naive, taking corticosteroids (in some cases with IVIg as well), or taking IVIg alone. Repertoire sequencing was used to test whether CD8+ T cell activation and differentiation in Susac syndrome was antigen driven.

RNA was extracted using the RNeasy kit, and roughly 0.5 to 1 microgram was reverse transcribed with random hexamers. TCR beta CDR3 regions were amplified with the immunoSEQ multiplex PCR assay covering 54 Vbeta and 13 Jbeta segments. PCR amplification bias was corrected using a synthetic template baseline for primer optimization and computational correction. As for the original processing: Reads were annotated to V, D and J genes according to IMGT and were analyzed with immunoSEQ Analyzer, with only productive sequences retained. Clonality was calculated as one minus the Shannon entropy normalized by log2 of the number of productive unique sequences. For each patient and control, public and private clones were evaluated among the 100 most prevalent clones. Clones were defined as Susac-specific when absent from the healthy and MS cohorts, from about 1,100 published viral clones and from other ImmuneACCESS disease sequences. Starting from the raw public reads, TCRdb applied fastp trimming at Q25, assembled clones with MiXCR and retained in-frame beta chains. Rows are combined by CDR3 protein, so each entry shows the most common genes and DNA. What appears here as the V and J calls and clone size reflects TCRdb's work, not the paper's. In all, the sample holds 150,000 to 200,000 distinct CDR3 sequences, and 94% of those were seen once. The ten biggest clones cover approximately 0.11% of the sample.

Germline trimming: 1 base from V, 7 bases from J; junction bases outside gene matches: 6. The CDR3 runs 15 amino acids, cysteine and phenylalanine included. The kept DNA is CDR3 alone, 45 bases in frame from the first base. Reading the germline V gene gives CDR1 KGHSH and CDR2 LQKENI. What the study reported, not specific to this receptor: The study acknowledged that relatively few individuals were included in the TCR sequencing and HLA analysis. The CD4+ T cell repertoire of patients with Susac syndrome showed no detectable clonal expansion.

A remark on this clonotype: The clone's antigen remains unknown. Base qualities are not recorded, but no much larger clone differs from it by a single base.

Peripheral blood CD8+ and CD4+ T cells from healthy donors, Susac syndrome patients and multiple sclerosis patients were profiled using high-throughput TCR beta sequencing. Susac syndrome patients met recently defined diagnostic criteria for definite or probable disease. Bulk CD8+ and CD4+ T cells were purified magnetically by negative isolation, whereas CD8+ TEMRA cells were enriched by FACS. Blood was collected in EDTA tubes and processed within 24 hours, with PBMCs isolated through density gradient centrifugation. PBMCs intended for TCR sequencing were cryopreserved in liquid nitrogen and thawed later in a water bath at 37 degrees C. Purity of sorted or isolated CD4+, CD8+ and CD8+ TEMRA cells was at least 90%.

The receptor comes from a human donor with Susac syndrome. Source material: CD4+ T cells from PBMCs. Recombination joined TRBV18 with TRBJ2-1, and TRBD2 aligns with 8 junction nucleotides. The CDR3 amino acid sequence is: CASSPLAGSGNEQFF. The bases are TGTGCCAGCTCACCACTAGCGGGGTCAGGGAATGAGCAGTTCTTC.